These 23 T cell receptor beta chains share one sample of origin, sequenced in a study of T cells in localized non-small cell lung cancer. Using immunoSEQ multiplex PCR, the repertoire was profiled, and TCRdb retains in-frame clones only, with some absent. Of just over 70,000 clones in the sample, roughly nine tenths were seen once. The sequenced sample was peripheral blood, obtained before any cancer treatment. The receptors shown here come from a male donor older than 55 with stage III squamous cell lung carcinoma.

The V and J genes are TRBV18 and TRBJ2-2, with D perhaps matching TRBD2 (6 bases). V was shortened by 5 bases and J by 4 bases, with 14 bases between the two germline ends. This CDR3 has 15 amino acids. CDR1 and CDR2 from the germline V gene are KGHSH and LQKENI. The CDR3 region is CASSALAWGTGELFF. CDR3 in DNA: TGTGCCAGCTCAGCACTAGCTTGGGGCACCGGGGAGCTGTTTTTT.

The chain links TRBV2 to TRBJ2-1; 10 bases match TRBD1. The length of the CDR3 is 15 residues. Germline lookup yields CDR1 SNHLY and CDR2 FYNNEI. After removal of 5 bases from V and 6 bases from J, the junction contained 7 bases not matched to a gene. CDR3 sequence reads: CASSPPTGGRNEQFF. DNA for the CDR3: TGTGCCAGCAGTCCCCCGACAGGGGGCCGCAATGAGCAGTTCTTC.

The J gene is TRBJ1-5, the V gene TRBV15; D gene ambiguous. CDR1 is LNHNV and CDR2 is YYDKDF in the germline V gene (reference sequence). Trimming shortened V by 0 bases and J by 3 bases, and 9 bases separated the two germline ends. The CDR3 has 15 amino acids. The CDR3 nucleotides read TGTGCCACCAGCAGAGATCGGGGAAACAATCAGCCCCAGCATTTT. Amino acids: CATSRDRGNNQPQHF.

The chain combines TRBV7-9 with TRBJ2-7; D is tentatively TRBD1 or TRBD2 (5 bases each). Trimming shortened V by 0 bases and J by 6 bases, and 24 bases separated the two germline ends. The CDR3 sequence is 18 residues long. In germline, CDR1 is SEHNR, CDR2 FQNEAQ (reference sequence). CDR3 DNA sequence: TGTGCCAGCAGCTTAGCGTCCGGGATTCGAAGAGGGGTAGGCGAGCAGTACTTC. Translating gives CASSLASGIRRGVGEQYF.

This clone was recorded once. The chain links TRBV11-2 to TRBJ1-1, with TRBD1 as a possible D gene (5 bases). From germline, CDR1 is SGHAT and CDR2 FQNNGV. The CDR3 consists of 13 residues. V was cut by 2 bases and J by 6 bases, with 10 bases left in between. The CDR3 loop reads CASSLRGRPEAFF. The CDR3, as DNA: TGTGCCAGCAGCTTAAGGGGAAGGCCTGAAGCTTTCTTT.

The CDR3: CASSQESADSGNTIYF. The CDR3 nucleotides are TGTGCCAGCAGCCAAGAGAGCGCCGACTCTGGAAACACCATATATTTT. The genes are TRBV14 and TRBJ1-3; D remains ambiguous. There are 16 residues in the CDR3. The germline CDR1 and CDR2 sequences are SGHDN and FVKESK. Trimming took off 0 bases at V and 0 bases at J, with 9 bases between the two ends. Looking up the rest from reference TRBV14 and TRBJ1-3 gives the full variable domain: EAGVTQFPSHSVIEKGQTVTLRCDPISGHDNLYWYRRVMGKEIKFLLHFVKESKQDESGMPNNRFLAERTGGTYSTLKVQPAELEDSGVYFCASSQESADSGNTIYFGEGSWLTVV.

This chain uses TRBV28 with TRBJ1-5; the D is unclear. CDR3 length: 12 amino acids. The germline V and J ends were trimmed by 4 bases and 7 bases, with 8 bases remaining between them. CDR1 MDHEN and CDR2 SYDVKM come from the germline V gene. The CDR3 loop is CASSSPPQPQHF. The CDR3 nucleotides are TGTGCCAGCAGTTCCCCCCCCCAGCCCCAGCATTTT. The variable domain in full, completed from reference TRBV28 and TRBJ1-5, reads DVKVTQSSRYLVKRTGEKVFLECVQDMDHENMFWYRQDPGLGLRLIYFSYDVKMKEKGDIPEGYSVSREKKERFSLILESASTNQTSMYLCASSSPPQPQHFGDGTRLSIL.

J is TRBJ2-7 and V is TRBV4-1, with 16 bases fitting TRBD2. CDR1 and CDR2 from the germline V gene are MGHRA and YSYEKL. The CDR3 has 18 amino acids. With 4 bases clipped from V and 0 bases from J, the junction kept 6 bases outside the gene matches. CDR3 bases: TGCGCCAGCAGCCCCGGGACTAGCGGGGGGGCGAGCTCCTACGAGCAGTACTTC. Encoded protein: CASSPGTSGGASSYEQYF.

The rearrangement joins TRBV7-2 to TRBJ1-2, with 8 bases aligning to TRBD1. Germline trimming cut 4 bases from V and 5 bases from J; bases unmatched to any gene: 6. CDR3 length equals 14 residues. Looked up from germline, CDR1 is SGHTA and CDR2 is FQGNSA. In DNA form, the CDR3 reads TGTGCCAGCAGCTCGCGGACAGGGCAATATGGCTACACCTTC. Protein: CASSSRTGQYGYTF.

The chain has TRBV5-5 and TRBJ2-1, with D perhaps matching TRBD2 (6 bases). The CDR3 loop spans 12 amino acids. Trimming removed 1 base at V and 9 bases at J, with 8 bases between. CDR1 is SGHKS, CDR2 YYEKEE, per germline (reference sequence). The CDR3 here is CASSLRRGEQFF. Here the CDR3 DNA reads TGTGCCAGCAGCTTGAGGCGGGGTGAGCAGTTCTTC.

The chain is built from TRBV5-4 and TRBJ2-7; TRBD2 might be the D (6 bases). Germline V gene lookup returns CDR1 SGHNT and CDR2 YYREEE (reference sequence). This CDR3 has 15 residues. V was pared by 6 bases and J by 6 bases, with 22 bases between. CDR3: CASTLGGLIPGEQYV. As DNA, the CDR3 is TGTGCCAGCACTTTGGGGGGACTGATCCCTGGCGAGCAGTACGTC.

This clone was observed once. J is TRBJ2-3 and V is TRBV7-2; 11 positions match TRBD2. V lost 5 bases, J lost 5 bases, and 6 bases stayed unmatched. The V gene's germline CDR1 is SGHTA and CDR2 FQGNSA. The CDR3 is made up of 15 amino acids. The CDR3 spells CASSLSGGVIDTQYF. CDR3 bases: TGTGCCAGCAGCCTTAGCGGGGGGGTGATAGATACGCAGTATTTT.

The chain combines TRBV18 with TRBJ2-2, with D perhaps TRBD1 (5 bases). The germline gives CDR1 KGHSH, CDR2 LQKENI. Deletions cut 0 bases from V and 6 bases from J, with 8 bases between. This CDR3 region has 14 residues. This CDR3 reads CASSPPAGPGELFF. CDR3 DNA: TGTGCCAGCTCACCACCGGCAGGGCCCGGGGAGCTGTTTTTT.

The genes are TRBV7-2 and TRBJ2-1; 11 positions match TRBD2. This CDR3 has 16 residues. Germline assignment: CDR1 SGHTA and CDR2 FQGNSA. After removal of 4 bases from V and 7 bases from J, the junction contained 9 bases not matched to a gene. DNA for the CDR3: TGTGCCAGCAGCTCGACCGGGACTAGCGGCATAAATGAGCAGTTCTTC. This encodes CASSSTGTSGINEQFF.

The chain uses TRBV6-6 and TRBJ2-3, with TRBD1 identical over 8 bases. The V and J ends lost 5 bases and 4 bases, in that order; junction bases with no gene match: 11. The CDR3 is 16 residues long. Per the germline V gene, CDR1 is MNHNY and CDR2 is SVGAGI (reference sequence). CDR3 region: CASSPKDRALADTQYF. Written as DNA, the CDR3 is TGTGCCAGCAGTCCTAAGGACAGGGCCCTCGCAGATACGCAGTATTTT.

This chain joins TRBV20-1 and TRBJ2-5, with unresolved D. V was clipped by 2 bases and J by 5 bases, with 6 bases between them. Germline V gene sequence: CDR1 DFQATT, CDR2 SNEGSKA (reference sequence). CDR3 length: 11 amino acids. Here the CDR3 DNA reads TGCAGTGCTAGACGGACGGAGACCCAGTACTTC. Its translation: CSARRTETQYF.

This clone was seen more than once but under ten times. This chain joins TRBV7-2 and TRBJ1-5, with D tentatively TRBD1 (6 bases). Germline-derived CDR1 and CDR2 are SGHTA and FQGNSA. This CDR3 region has 14 residues. Trimming removed 5 bases from V and 3 bases from J, with 11 bases in between. CDR3 sequence: CASSPDRTNQPQHF. DNA of the CDR3: TGTGCCAGCAGCCCTGACAGGACCAATCAGCCCCAGCATTTT. The variable domain in full, with the rest retrieved from reference TRBV7-2 and TRBJ1-5, is GAGVSQSPSNKVTEKGKDVELRCDPISGHTALYWYRQSLGQGLEFLIYFQGNSAPDKSGLPSDRFSAERTGGSVSTLTIQRTQQEDSAVYLCASSPDRTNQPQHFGDGTRLSIL.

J is TRBJ2-1 and V is TRBV6-6; D possibly corresponds to TRBD1 (7 bases). CDR3 size: 13 residues. Germline-derived CDR1 and CDR2 are MNHNY and SVGAGI (reference sequence). V lost 5 bases, J lost 8 bases, and 13 bases lay in between. CDR3 nucleotide sequence: TGTGCCAGCAGTCTCAGGGGGGAACATGAGCAGTTCTTC. Translated, it gives CASSLRGEHEQFF.

This chain connects TRBV7-9 to TRBJ2-3, with unresolved D. V lost 1 base to trimming and J lost 0 bases, with 8 bases between them. Germline V lookup: CDR1 SEHNR, CDR2 FQNEAQ (reference sequence). This CDR3 has 15 amino acids. CDR3 sequence reads: CASSLGYPSTDTQYF. The CDR3 nucleotides are TGTGCCAGCAGCTTAGGATATCCTAGCACAGATACGCAGTATTTT.

The rearrangement uses TRBV19 and TRBJ1-1; 8 nucleotides line up with TRBD1. CDR3 length: 14 residues. The germline V gene encodes CDR1 LNHDA and CDR2 SQIVND (reference sequence). Trimming cost V 7 bases and J 3 bases; bases outside gene matches: 7. In DNA, the CDR3 is TGTGCCAGTATGAGGACAGGGACTTACACTGAAGCTTTCTTT. Residues: CASMRTGTYTEAFF.

This rearrangement joins TRBV19 to TRBJ2-7; 8 bases line up with TRBD1. J gave up 3 bases and V 2 bases, and 3 bases lay outside the gene matches. From germline, CDR1 is LNHDA and CDR2 SQIVND (reference sequence). The CDR3 sequence is 14 residues long. DNA of the CDR3: TGTGCCAGTAGTATAAGTACAGGGGGCTACGAGCAGTACTTC. Translated, it gives CASSISTGGYEQYF.

This clone was counted a few times. The CDR3 here is CASSSRRGYQETQYF. The CDR3 region has the DNA TGTGCCAGCAGCTCCCGTAGGGGGTACCAAGAGACCCAGTACTTC. The chain carries TRBV7-9 and TRBJ2-5; D perhaps matches TRBD1 (6 bases). V gave up 4 bases and J gave up 0 bases, with 12 bases separating them. The CDR3 runs to 15 residues. Germline V gene sequence: CDR1 SEHNR, CDR2 FQNEAQ (reference sequence).

V and J are TRBV6-5 and TRBJ1-4, with TRBD1 as a possible D gene (5 bases). CDR3 size: 12 residues. CDR1 is MNHEY and CDR2 is SVGAGI in the germline V gene. The V gene lost 8 bases and the J gene lost 8 bases, with 12 bases spanning the gap. The chain's CDR3 is CASAERGEKLFF. The DNA of the CDR3 is TGTGCCAGCGCCGAGAGGGGCGAAAAACTGTTTTTT.